This is a list of T cell receptor beta chains from one sample in a study of cytomegalovirus exposure and HLA in healthy donors. Libraries were prepared by immunoSEQ multiplex PCR; TCRdb keeps only in-frame clonotypes and omits some of them. The table includes some 110,000 clones, over 80% detected once. Specimen: PBMCs. The origin of the receptors is a man younger than 35 in good health and CMV-seronegative. CDR3s include the opening cysteine and the closing phenylalanine or tryptophan. A D gene is named only where the DNA matches it firmly. Rows give clone size only sometimes, using once, few, many, or a class for an expanded clone.

TRBJ2-7,TRBD1,TRBV4-3,few,CASSQAAGTGGTEQYF,TGCGCCAGCAGCCAAGCCGCCGGGACAGGGGGCACCGAGCAGTACTTC
TRBJ1-4,TRBD1,TRBV4-2,-,CASSQTGTGKEKLFF,TGTGCCAGCAGCCAAACCGGGACAGGGAAGGAAAAACTGTTTTTT
TRBJ2-7,-,TRBV5-3,-,CARSRDWGYEQYF,TGTGCCAGAAGCCGGGACTGGGGCTACGAGCAGTACTTC
TRBJ1-2,-,TRBV6-5,-,CASSYDKSGYYGYTF,TGTGCCAGCAGTTACGACAAGTCAGGTTACTATGGCTACACCTTC
TRBJ1-5,-,TRBV7-6,-,CASSLVHGSNQPQHF,TGTGCCAGCAGCTTAGTCCACGGTAGCAATCAGCCCCAGCATTTT
TRBJ2-7,-,TRBV4-1,once,CASSQELMVTYEQYF,TGCGCCAGCAGCCAAGAGCTTATGGTAACCTACGAGCAGTACTTC
TRBJ1-2,-,TRBV11-3,-,CASSTRLAANYGYTF,TGTGCCAGCAGCACCAGACTGGCGGCGAACTATGGCTACACCTTC
TRBJ2-1,TRBD2,TRBV6-5,-,CASSYAGGYNEQFF,TGTGCCAGCAGTTACGCGGGAGGATACAATGAGCAGTTCTTC
TRBJ2-2,TRBD1,TRBV7-9,-,CASSLTGGTAGELFF,TGTGCCAGCAGCTTGACAGGGGGGACGGCCGGGGAGCTGTTTTTT
TRBJ2-1,-,TRBV9,-,CASSVNRYNEQFF,TGTGCCAGCAGCGTAAACAGATACAATGAGCAGTTCTTC
TRBJ2-3,TRBD2,TRBV29-1,-,CSVRSEREISTDTQYF,TGCAGCGTTCGGTCAGAGCGGGAGATTAGCACAGATACGCAGTATTTT
TRBJ1-5,-,TRBV27,-,CASSFRGNQPQHF,TGTGCCAGCAGTTTTCGAGGGAATCAGCCCCAGCATTTT
TRBJ1-1,TRBD1,TRBV7-6,-,CASSLVRGGGLTFF,TGTGCCAGCAGCTTAGTGAGAGGAGGGGGCTTGACTTTCTTT
TRBJ1-5,-,TRBV6-5,few,CASSAPGEGQPQHF,TGTGCCAGCAGTGCCCCAGGGGAAGGTCAGCCCCAGCATTTT
TRBJ1-1,TRBD1,TRBV12-5,once,CASGITGGEAFF,TGTGCTAGTGGTATCACAGGGGGTGAAGCTTTCTTT
TRBJ2-3,-,TRBV7-4,-,CASSLATVRADTDTQYF,TGTGCCAGCAGCTTAGCGACGGTTAGAGCGGACACAGATACGCAGTATTTT